Listed here are 31 T cell receptor beta chains from one sample, sequenced in a study of shared clonotypes between healthy human individuals. Method: immunoSEQ multiplex PCR; TCRdb's copy keeps in-frame clones and lacks some. Among 2 million or so clones, just under 95% were seen once, and the ten largest hold around 1.1%. Naive CD8 isolation took CD45RO-negative cells positively selected for CCR7 and excluded terminally differentiated effector memory CD45RA+ cells. The specimen sequenced was naive CD8+ T cells sorted from blood. Every receptor here comes from a man younger than 30 in good health.

The rearrangement links TRBV9 to TRBJ1-2; D remains ambiguous. The CDR3 consists of 15 residues. CDR1 and CDR2 from the germline V gene are SGDLS and YYNGEE. V was cut by 0 bases and J by 2 bases, with 11 bases left in between. CDR3 residues: CASSVGAEGNYGYTF. DNA of the CDR3: TGTGCCAGCAGCGTAGGAGCCGAAGGGAACTATGGCTACACCTTC. The full variable domain, with the rest looked up from reference TRBV9 and TRBJ1-2, is DSGVTQTPKHLITATGQRVTLRCSPRSGDLSVYWYQQSLDQGLQFLIQYYNGEERAKGNILERFSAQQFPDLHSELNLSSLELGDSALYFCASSVGAEGNYGYTFGSGTRLTVV.

This clone was counted a single time. V is TRBV10-2 and J is TRBJ2-5, with D perhaps TRBD2 (6 bases). Per the germline V gene, CDR1 is WSHSY and CDR2 is SAAADI. V was clipped by 4 bases and J by 5 bases, with 11 bases between them. The CDR3 loop spans 13 amino acids. The CDR3 sequence is CASSGLVGETQYF. In DNA, the CDR3 is TGCGCCAGCAGTGGACTAGTAGGGGAGACCCAGTACTTC.

The chain couples TRBV6-5 to TRBJ2-2; 8 nucleotides line up with TRBD1. The CDR3 runs to 15 residues. V was clipped by 0 bases and J by 7 bases; unmatched bases: 4. CDR1 and CDR2 from the germline V gene are MNHEY and SVGAGI. For the CDR3, the DNA is TGTGCCAGCAGTTACTCGCAGGGGGCAGGCGGGGAGCTGTTTTTT. This translates into CASSYSQGAGGELFF.

J is TRBJ2-7 and V is TRBV5-5, with 9 nucleotides matching TRBD1. The CDR3 has 15 amino acids. CDR1 is SGHKS and CDR2 is YYEKEE in the germline V gene (reference sequence). The trim removed 1 base at V and 4 bases at J, leaving 6 bases unmatched. For the CDR3, the DNA is TGTGCCAGCAGCTTGAATCCGGGACAGGGATACGAGCAGTACTTC. Amino acids: CASSLNPGQGYEQYF.

The chain combines TRBV10-2 with TRBJ1-4; TRBD1 might be the D (5 bases). The CDR3 is made up of 13 amino acids. Between the trimmed V and J ends, which lost 2 bases and 12 bases, there was a span of 13 bases. Per germline, CDR1 WSHSY and CDR2 SAAADI. The CDR3 is CASSEPGIEQLFF. Written as DNA, the CDR3 is TGCGCCAGCAGTGAGCCAGGGATTGAGCAACTGTTTTTT.

CDR3 region: CASSLSPGGEQYF. In DNA, the CDR3 is TGTGCCAGCAGTTTATCCCCAGGGGGCGAGCAGTACTTC. The chain links TRBV27 to TRBJ2-7, with 7 bases aligning to TRBD1. Trimming took 0 bases from V and 6 from J; bases not matched to a gene: 2. CDR3 length: 13 residues. The germline CDR1 and CDR2 sequences are MNHEY and SMNVEV (reference sequence).

The V and J genes are TRBV5-1 and TRBJ2-7; 9 bases match TRBD2. There are 14 residues in the CDR3. Losses at the gene ends were 1 base for V and 4 bases for J; bases not matched to a gene: 3. CDR1 SGHRS and CDR2 YFSETQ come from the germline V gene. CDR3 protein: CASSLRSGSYEQYF. DNA for the CDR3: TGCGCCAGCAGCTTGCGTAGCGGGAGTTACGAGCAGTACTTC.

CDR3 in DNA: TGTGCCAGCGGACAGGGGCGCACAGATACGCAGTATTTT. As protein: CASGQGRTDTQYF. The chain combines TRBV6-1 with TRBJ2-3; 9 positions agree with TRBD1. Germline CDR1 reads MNHNS; CDR2 reads SASEGT. After removal of 8 bases from V and 1 base from J, the junction contained 1 base not matched to a gene. CDR3 length: 13 amino acids.

The chain links TRBV29-1 to TRBJ2-7; D possibly corresponds to TRBD2 (6 bases). Germline V gives CDR1 SQVTM, CDR2 ANQGSEA. V was shortened by 6 bases and J by 3 bases, with 18 bases between the two germline ends. The CDR3 sequence is 14 residues long. CDR3 nucleotides: TGCAGCGTCCTACAGGTGACCGGGGGCTACGAGCAGTACTTC. Translated, it gives CSVLQVTGGYEQYF.

This chain connects TRBV25-1 to TRBJ2-3; maybe TRBD2 (5 bases). The CDR3 consists of 12 residues. V dropped 5 bases and J dropped 8 bases, with 11 bases sitting between them. Germline assignment: CDR1 MGHDK and CDR2 SYGVNS. This CDR3 reads CASSSSRTTQYF. CDR3 nucleotides: TGTGCCAGCAGTTCTAGCCGTACTACGCAGTATTTT.

V and J are TRBV7-9 and TRBJ2-1; a possible D gene is TRBD1 (6 bases). Trimming took off 5 bases at V and 0 bases at J, with 14 bases between the two ends. This CDR3 comprises 16 residues. Looked up from germline, CDR1 is SEHNR and CDR2 is FQNEAQ (reference sequence). CDR3 DNA: TGTGCCAGCAGCGTAGGACAGCTGAGCTCCTACAATGAGCAGTTCTTC. Translating gives CASSVGQLSSYNEQFF.

A remark on this clone: The same CDR3 can be traced to other DNA sequences in this sample. The chain uses TRBV7-9 and TRBJ1-6; 9 bases align to TRBD1. Germline CDR1 and CDR2: SEHNR and FQNEAQ (reference sequence). J gave up 8 bases and V 1 base, and 0 bases lay outside the gene matches. The CDR3 extends over 14 amino acids. The CDR3 DNA is TGTGCCAGCAGCTTAGGACAGGGGGATTCACCCCTCCACTTT. It codes for CASSLGQGDSPLHF.

The rearrangement uses TRBV19 and TRBJ1-1; D is undetermined. The V gene's germline CDR1 is LNHDA and CDR2 SQIVND (reference sequence). The V and J ends lost 6 bases and 1 base respectively, with 15 bases between them. This CDR3 has 15 residues. The CDR3 sequence: CASSHPETKNTEAFF. The CDR3, as DNA: TGTGCCAGTAGCCACCCCGAGACGAAGAACACTGAAGCTTTCTTT. Looking up the rest from reference TRBV19 and TRBJ1-1 gives the full variable domain: DGGITQSPKYLFRKEGQNVTLSCEQNLNHDAMYWYRQDPGQGLRLIYYSQIVNDFQKGDIAEGYSVSREKKESFPLTVTSAQKNPTAFYLCASSHPETKNTEAFFGQGTRLTVV.

A remark on this clone: At one boundary the junction diverges from the germline segment, which might be a read error. The CDR3 reads CASSLDDRVKNF. The CDR3 bases are TGTGCCAGCAGCTTAGACGACAGAGTCAAGAATTTT. The chain recombines TRBV7-9 with TRBJ2-3, with D possibly TRBD1 on 5 matching bases. CDR1 and CDR2 from the germline V gene are SEHNR and FQNEAQ (reference sequence). The CDR3 extends over 12 amino acids.

This sequence joins TRBV2 and TRBJ1-1; perhaps TRBD1 as D (5 bases). V was cut by 3 bases and J by 0 bases, with 11 bases left in between. This CDR3 spans 15 amino acids. Germline CDR1 is SNHLY and CDR2 is FYNNEI. DNA for the CDR3: TGTGCCAGCAGTGAGGGGGATAGCATGAACACTGAAGCTTTCTTT. Translated: CASSEGDSMNTEAFF.

The chain couples TRBV4-3 to TRBJ2-3, with a possible D match to TRBD2 (5 bases). V lost 0 bases and J lost 2, with 12 bases in between. Per the germline V gene, CDR1 is LGHNA and CDR2 is YSLEER. CDR3 length equals 16 residues. Here the CDR3 DNA reads TGCGCCAGCAGCCAAGATTTGAGCGGCCCCACAGATACGCAGTATTTT. Translating it yields CASSQDLSGPTDTQYF.

The count of this clone is one. This chain connects TRBV10-3 to TRBJ1-1, with no clear D. The CDR3 is made up of 13 amino acids. Germline values: CDR1 ENHRY, CDR2 SYGVKD. The V gene lost 4 bases and the J gene lost 2 bases, with 8 bases spanning the gap. The CDR3 DNA sequence: TGTGCCATCAGTGCCGAAGTTAACACTGAAGCTTTCTTT. Translation: CAISAEVNTEAFF.

V usage is TRBV6-1 and J usage is TRBJ1-1, with D unresolved. Germline assignment: CDR1 MNHNS and CDR2 SASEGT. Between the trimmed V and J ends, which lost 5 bases and 1 base, there was a span of 11 bases. CDR3 length: 14 residues. CDR3 residues: CASSHDIRNTEAFF. CDR3 DNA sequence: TGTGCCAGCAGTCACGACATACGGAACACTGAAGCTTTCTTT.

This clone has a single count. The rearrangement links TRBV19 to TRBJ1-1; a weak D match, TRBD1 (5 bases). Per germline, CDR1 LNHDA and CDR2 SQIVND (reference sequence). Trimming removed 5 bases at V and 5 bases at J, with 18 bases between. CDR3 length equals 15 residues. The DNA of the CDR3 is TGTGCCAGTAGTGCGGGACCCCTTACCGGAACTGAAGCTTTCTTT. Its translation is CASSAGPLTGTEAFF. Full variable domain (missing parts from reference TRBV19 and TRBJ1-1): DGGITQSPKYLFRKEGQNVTLSCEQNLNHDAMYWYRQDPGQGLRLIYYSQIVNDFQKGDIAEGYSVSREKKESFPLTVTSAQKNPTAFYLCASSAGPLTGTEAFFGQGTRLTVV.

The chain employs TRBV10-1 and TRBJ1-1; D gene ambiguous. Germline loops: CDR1 WNHNN, CDR2 SYGVQD (reference sequence). The CDR3 is made up of 14 amino acids. V lost 6 bases, J lost 3 bases, and 14 bases lay in between. As DNA, the CDR3 is TGCGCCAGCAGCTCGATAGGACGGGACACTGAAGCTTTCTTT. Encoded protein: CASSSIGRDTEAFF.

The chain has TRBV29-1 and TRBJ1-1; tentatively, D is TRBD1 (5 bases). Trimming cost V 7 bases and J 0 bases, with 6 bases left between them. Germline CDR1 reads SQVTM; CDR2 reads ANQGSEA. This CDR3 is 11 amino acids long. CDR3 amino acids: CSATVNTEAFF. CDR3 sequence (DNA): TGCAGCGCGACAGTGAACACTGAAGCTTTCTTT.

The genes are TRBV10-2 and TRBJ1-1, with 7 bases lining up with TRBD1. Losses at the gene ends were 9 bases for V and 0 bases for J; bases not matched to a gene: 13. In germline, CDR1 is WSHSY, CDR2 SAAADI. This CDR3 comprises 16 residues. The CDR3 region is CASSPDRDSLNTEAFF. CDR3 bases: TGCGCCAGTTCCCCCGACCGGGACAGCTTGAACACTGAAGCTTTCTTT.

V is TRBV25-1 and J is TRBJ1-1; D is undetermined. The length of the CDR3 is 15 residues. Trimming took off 2 bases at V and 1 base at J, with 11 bases between the two ends. The V gene's germline CDR1 is MGHDK and CDR2 SYGVNS. CDR3 in DNA: TGTGCCAGCAGTGAAGGTGTCCGGAAGAACACTGAAGCTTTCTTT. Translating it yields CASSEGVRKNTEAFF. Based on the CDR3 plus reference TRBV25-1 and TRBJ1-1, the full variable domain is EADIYQTPRYLVIGTGKKITLECSQTMGHDKMYWYQQDPGMELHLIHYSYGVNSTEKGDLSSESTVSRIRTEHFPLTLESARPSHTSQYLCASSEGVRKNTEAFFGQGTRLTVV.

The CDR3 bases are TGTGCCAGCAGCGTAGCGACAGGAGATACGCAGTATTTT. Encoded protein: CASSVATGDTQYF. The V call is TRBV9, the J call TRBJ2-3, with a weak D call TRBD1 (6 bases). The V gene lost 0 bases and the J gene lost 5 bases, with 7 bases spanning the gap. This CDR3 is 13 amino acids long. Germline CDR1 is SGDLS and CDR2 is YYNGEE.

V usage is TRBV21-1 and J usage is TRBJ2-7. TRBV21-1 is designated a pseudogene. The CDR3 totals 11 residues. The CDR3 DNA is TGTGCCAGCAGCAAAGGACGGATCCAGTACTTC. Its translation is CASSKGRIQYF.

There are a few counts of this clone. The chain has TRBV29-1 and TRBJ2-1; 9 bases line up with TRBD1. Trimming at V came to 5 bases and at J to 7 bases, leaving 12 bases not matched to a gene. CDR1 and CDR2 (germline): SQVTM, ANQGSEA. The CDR3 contains 15 residues. The CDR3 region is CSVLVGTGLFNEQFF. The CDR3 nucleotides read TGCAGCGTTTTGGTGGGGACAGGGTTGTTTAATGAGCAGTTCTTC.

V usage is TRBV6-5 and J usage is TRBJ2-3; D is uncertain. Deletions cut 4 bases from V and 2 bases from J, with 10 bases between. There are 14 residues in the CDR3. The germline gives CDR1 MNHEY, CDR2 SVGAGI. CDR3 in DNA: TGTGCCAGCAGTTCCGACGGGTTCACAGATACGCAGTATTTT. This sequence encodes CASSSDGFTDTQYF.

V and J are TRBV5-6 and TRBJ1-2; D gene ambiguous. Germline V gene lookup returns CDR1 SGHDT and CDR2 YYEEEE. V was pared by 6 bases and J by 3 bases, with 12 bases between. This CDR3 has 13 amino acids. For the CDR3, the DNA is TGTGCCAGCACCCTCGGCGCCTACTATGGCTACACCTTC. It is translated as CASTLGAYYGYTF.

V and J are TRBV6-1 and TRBJ1-2; the D gene is possibly TRBD1 (5 bases). In germline, CDR1 is MNHNS, CDR2 SASEGT. The CDR3 contains 15 residues. Trimming cost V 1 base and J 5 bases, with 14 bases left between them. CDR3 residues: CASSEVTDGGYGYTF. The CDR3 DNA reads as TGTGCCAGCAGTGAAGTTACGGACGGGGGATATGGCTACACCTTC.

This clone came up once. The rearrangement links TRBV6-5 to TRBJ1-1, with D possibly matching TRBD1 (5 bases). Germline CDR1 and CDR2: MNHEY and SVGAGI. V was pared by 4 bases and J by 4 bases, with 13 bases between. The CDR3 loop spans 14 amino acids. Written as DNA, the CDR3 is TGTGCCAGCAGTTTAGTACAGGTTGGCACTGAAGCTTTCTTT. Residues: CASSLVQVGTEAFF.

This clone has more than one count but fewer than ten. The genes are TRBV6-5 and TRBJ1-6; 9 positions match TRBD1. Per the germline V gene, CDR1 is MNHEY and CDR2 is SVGAGI. CDR3 size: 15 residues. With 4 bases clipped from V and 10 bases from J, the junction kept 8 bases outside the gene matches. For the CDR3, the DNA is TGTGCCAGCAGTTTTACAGGGGGCTCAGGGTCACCCCTCCACTTT. This sequence encodes CASSFTGGSGSPLHF.